The clone carrying this TCR beta chain was observed a few times. The sample comes from a study of low-dose radiotherapy and immunotherapy resistance in tumors. About the research overall: Cohort 1 was treated with 0.5 Gy per fraction at 2-week intervals, amounting to 6.5 Gy overall. Individuals in Cohort 2 had 1 Gy per fraction every two weeks, adding up to 13 Gy over 26 weeks. On an every-two-weeks schedule, patients received intravenous nivolumab 240 mg, along with ipilimumab 1 mg/kg every six weeks. Cyclophosphamide went in intravenously at 200 mg/m2 every two weeks, one day before radiation and immunotherapy.

Primers used for first-strand cDNA, a TRAV- and TRBV-specific set, covered both alpha and beta chains. Over about 19 PCR cycles, TCRs were amplified from a constant-region primer and V-primer adapter. TCRdb reanalysed the reads using MiXCR and keeps one entry per CDR3 protein. Found here are approximately 84,000 distinct CDR3 sequences, around 17% of them singletons; the top ten hold less than 1.5%. The time point denotes: after trial treatment. Treatment of the sample: LDRT plus nivolumab, ipilimumab, low-dose cyclophosphamide and aspirin (RACIN trial). Germline values: CDR1 MNHEY, CDR2 SVGEGT. The length of the CDR3 is 14 residues. V was pared by 6 bases and J by 5 bases, with 17 bases between.

The material was PBMCs, obtained after low-dose radiotherapy plus immunotherapy. This chain joins TRBV6-2 or TRBV6-3 and TRBJ2-7; D is possibly TRBD2 (7 bases). This receptor was taken from a male donor with prostate cancer. The CDR3 DNA reads TGTGCCAGCAGCCCCTGGGGGGGGGCGGACGAGCAGTACTTC. The encoded protein is CASSPWGGADEQYF.